These T cell receptor beta chains were read from a single sample in a study of blood T cell repertoires in COVID-19. Data came from immunoSEQ multiplex PCR; TCRdb stores just in-frame clones and leaves some out. The table lists about 380,000 clones, approximately 80% of them singletons, with more than 0.85% in the top ten. The specimen sequenced was peripheral blood. These receptors all stem from a human donor with acute or convalescent COVID-19. The donor label of this sample is uncertain. Each CDR3 is given with its conserved first and last residue. D genes are given only for firm matches. Rows give clone size only sometimes, using once, few, many, or a class for an expanded clone.

>NA|TRBV10-1|NA|TRBJ2-2
TGCGCCAGCAGTGAGTCTGAGGGTTACGCGAACACCGGGGAGCTGTTTTTT
CASSESEGYANTGELFF
>NA|TRBV7-8|NA|TRBJ1-1
TGTGCCAGCAGCCCTAGCGTGAACACTGAAGCTTTCTTT
CASSPSVNTEAFF
>once|TRBV28|TRBD1|TRBJ1-6
TGTGCCGTAAGGGGACAGTTCAATTCACCCCTCCACTTT
CAVRGQFNSPLHF
>NA|TRBV16|TRBD1|TRBJ2-7
TGTGCCAGCAGCCATGGACAGGGTCGTGGGAATTACGAGCAGTACTTC
CASSHGQGRGNYEQYF
>NA|TRBV19|TRBD2|TRBJ2-5
TGTGCCAGTGGGTCGGCTAGCGGGGAAGAGACCCAGTACTTC
CASGSASGEETQYF
>NA|TRBV6-5|TRBD2|TRBJ2-1
TGTGCCAGCAGTTACGAAGCGGGGACGAACTACAATGAGCAGTTCTTC
CASSYEAGTNYNEQFF
>NA|TRBV10-1|NA|TRBJ1-1
TGCGCCAGCAGTGAGAAAGTCGAGTTGGGCCCTGAAGCTTTCTTT
CASSEKVELGPEAFF
>NA|TRBV10-3|TRBD2|TRBJ2-7
TGTGCCATCAGTGAGTTGCCGGCGGGAGGGAGTAACGAGCAGTACTTC
CAISELPAGGSNEQYF
>NA|TRBV2|NA|TRBJ1-1
TGTGCCAGCAGTGCGGATCAGGGGATGTGGAACACTGAAGCTTTCTTT
CASSADQGMWNTEAFF
>few|TRBV3-1/TRBV3-2|NA|TRBJ2-7
TGTGCCAGCAGCCAAGGATATCCAGACTACGAGCAGTACTTC
CASSQGYPDYEQYF
>few|TRBV19|TRBD1|TRBJ1-5
TGTGCCAGTAGTCGTAACGGACAGGGGAATGGTCAGCCCCAGCATTTT
CASSRNGQGNGQPQHF
>NA|TRBV5-1|NA|TRBJ1-4
TGCGCCAGCAGCTTGGCCTACGGAGCTAATGAAAAACTGTTTTTT
CASSLAYGANEKLFF
>once|TRBV4-1|NA|TRBJ2-6
TGCGCCAGCAGCCAAGACAGGGTAGTTGGGGCCAACGTCCTGACTTTC
CASSQDRVVGANVLTF
>NA|TRBV5-4|NA|TRBJ1-1
TGTGCCAGCAGCTTGGTGGGACAGAACACTGAAGCTTTCTTT
CASSLVGQNTEAFF
>NA|TRBV6-6|TRBD2|TRBJ2-7
TGTGCCAGCGTGGGGACTAGCGGCGAGCAGTACTTC
CASVGTSGEQYF
>NA|TRBV5-4|NA|TRBJ1-2
TGTGCCAGCAGCCAGGACTACTATGGCTACACCTTC
CASSQDYYGYTF
>NA|TRBV5-1|NA|TRBJ1-2
TGCGCCAGCAGCTGGGACCCCGGGACTGACACCTATGGCTACACCTTC
CASSWDPGTDTYGYTF
>NA|TRBV6-5|NA|TRBJ1-3
TGTGCCAGCAGTCCTCAGGGCTCTGGAAACACCATATATTTT
CASSPQGSGNTIYF
>NA|TRBV7-2|TRBD1|TRBJ1-5
TGTGCCAGCAGCCAAAACAGGGGTTCTAGCAATCAGCCCCAGCATTTT
CASSQNRGSSNQPQHF
>NA|TRBV19|TRBD1|TRBJ2-2
TGTGCCAGCCGGGACAGGGGTACCGGGGAGCTGTTTTTT
CASRDRGTGELFF
>NA|TRBV11-2|NA|TRBJ1-3
TGTGCCAGCAGCTTAGAGCGGGGGGGAGCGACTGGAAACACCATATATTTT
CASSLERGGATGNTIYF
>NA|TRBV24-1|NA|TRBJ1-5
TGTGCCACCAGCTCTCAGGGCAATCAGCCCCAGCATTTT
CATSSQGNQPQHF
>once|TRBV19|NA|TRBJ2-1
TGTGCCTCCAACCCCGGGACAAACTTGCCCCATGAGCAGTTCTTC
CASNPGTNLPHEQFF
>NA|TRBV6-5|NA|TRBJ1-1
TGTGCCAGCAGTTACTCCACAGGGTCGCGAGCTTTCTTT
CASSYSTGSRAFF
>once|TRBV28|NA|TRBJ1-2
TGTGCCAGCAGTTTAAAGGGGCCCGGCCGAAACTATGGCTACACCTTC
CASSLKGPGRNYGYTF
>NA|TRBV27|NA|TRBJ1-6
TGTGCCAGCACCCTTTTTGCGTATGAAAATTCACCCCTCCACTTT
CASTLFAYENSPLHF
>once|TRBV6-1|NA|TRBJ1-1
TGTGCCAGCAGTGAGCTGGGGGCAACGAACACTGAAGCTTTCTTT
CASSELGATNTEAFF
>few|TRBV29-1|NA|TRBJ2-2
TGCAGCGTTGGGACTTTAAACACCGGGGAGCTGTTTTTT
CSVGTLNTGELFF
>NA|TRBV3-1/TRBV3-2|TRBD2|TRBJ2-1
TGTGCCAGCAGCCAAGTCCGGCGGGGGGCGAAAGGGACTAGCGGGAGTAGCAATGAGCAGTTCTTC
CASSQVRRGAKGTSGSSNEQFF
>NA|TRBV18|TRBD1|TRBJ2-5
TGTGCCAGCTCACCACCGGGACAGGGAGAGACCCAGTACTTC
CASSPPGQGETQYF
>NA|TRBV11-2|NA|TRBJ1-2
TGTGCCAGCAGCTTAGATCACGGGGTCGGTGGCTACACCTTC
CASSLDHGVGGYTF
>few|TRBV2|NA|TRBJ1-2
TGTGCCAGCAGGAGCCAACAGGGTCCTAACTATGGCTACACCTTC
CASRSQQGPNYGYTF
>few|TRBV23-1|NA|TRBJ1-5
TGCGCCAGCAGTCCACCAGGCCGTGATCAGCCCCAGCATTTT
CASSPPGRDQPQHF
>NA|TRBV5-1|NA|TRBJ2-1
TGCGCCAGCTACGACAGTGCTTACAATGAGCAGTTCTTC
CASYDSAYNEQFF
>NA|TRBV2|NA|TRBJ1-1
TGTGCCAGCAGCAGGGGAACGTTTCCTGAAGCTTTCTTT
CASSRGTFPEAFF
>once|TRBV7-9|TRBD2|TRBJ2-7
TGTGCCAGCAGCTCGGTGGGACTAACTTACGAGCAGTACTTC
CASSSVGLTYEQYF
>NA|TRBV7-6|TRBD2|TRBJ2-7
TGTGCCAGCAGCTTAGCCAGCGGGACCTACGAGCAGTACTTC
CASSLASGTYEQYF
>NA|TRBV28|NA|TRBJ2-1
TGTGCCAGCAGTTCTACACTGGGGGGGCAGTTCTTC
CASSSTLGGQFF
>NA|TRBV19|NA|TRBJ1-5
TGTGCCAGTAGTATCCGGGGCAATCAGCCCCAGCATTTT
CASSIRGNQPQHF
>NA|TRBV15|NA|TRBJ1-1
TGTGCCACCAGCAGATACACGGGCACTGAAGCTTTCTTT
CATSRYTGTEAFF
>NA|TRBV27|NA|TRBJ1-2
TGTGCCAGCAGTTTTTCGGTTGGCTACACCTTC
CASSFSVGYTF
>NA|TRBV6-5|NA|TRBJ1-5
TGTGCCAGCAGTCCCAGGGGCAGCAATCAGCCCCAGCATTTT
CASSPRGSNQPQHF
>NA|TRBV10-1|NA|TRBJ1-1
TGCGCCAGCTCAGGACAGTCTCCACTAGCTTTCTTT
CASSGQSPLAFF
>NA|TRBV4-1|NA|TRBJ1-2
TGCGCCAGCAGCCAAGTAACAGGACAGCCTTATGGCTACACCTTC
CASSQVTGQPYGYTF
>NA|TRBV3-1/TRBV3-2|NA|TRBJ1-1
TGTGCCAGCAGCCAATCAAAGGGGATCACTGAAGCTTTCTTT
CASSQSKGITEAFF
>once|TRBV7-9|NA|TRBJ1-1
TGTGCCAGCACCCTACAAGGACAGTCGGGAAGGACTGAAGCTTTCTTT
CASTLQGQSGRTEAFF